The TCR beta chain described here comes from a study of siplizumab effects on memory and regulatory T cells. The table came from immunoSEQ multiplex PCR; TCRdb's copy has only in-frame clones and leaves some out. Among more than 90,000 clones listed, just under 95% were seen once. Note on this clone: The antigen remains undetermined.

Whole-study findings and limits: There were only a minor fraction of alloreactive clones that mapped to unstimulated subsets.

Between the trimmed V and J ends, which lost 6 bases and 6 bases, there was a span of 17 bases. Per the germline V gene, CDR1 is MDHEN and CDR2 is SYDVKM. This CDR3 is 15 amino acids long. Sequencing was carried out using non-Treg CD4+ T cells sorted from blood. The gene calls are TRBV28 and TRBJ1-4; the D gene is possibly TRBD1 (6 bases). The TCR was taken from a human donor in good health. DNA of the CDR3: TGTGCCAGCAGCCCCCCACAACAGGGTGATGAAAAACTGTTTTTT. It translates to CASSPPQQGDEKLFF.